Below, 21 T cell receptor beta chains from the same sample are listed, as sequenced in a study of T cell changes during pregnancy in multiple sclerosis. Method: immunoSEQ multiplex PCR; TCRdb's copy keeps in-frame clones and lacks some. The sample has 65,000 to 90,000 clones, around 90% seen once. The material was CD4+ T cells from peripheral blood mononuclear cells, obtained after pregnancy. These receptors came from a female donor with multiple sclerosis, enrolled in a pregnancy study.

The rearrangement links TRBV10-3 to TRBJ2-5; D might be TRBD1 (6 bases). With 5 bases removed from V and 2 bases from J, the gap between germline ends came to 9 bases. CDR1 is ENHRY and CDR2 is SYGVKD in the germline V gene. The CDR3 runs 13 residues. The CDR3 is CAISQTGQETQYF. The CDR3 DNA reads TGTGCCATCAGTCAGACAGGTCAAGAGACCCAGTACTTC.

The V and J genes are TRBV5-1 and TRBJ2-2; D is uncertain. CDR3 length: 13 residues. Germline values: CDR1 SGHRS, CDR2 YFSETQ. Trimming cost V 1 base and J 6 bases, with 7 bases left between them. CDR3 nucleotides: TGCGCCAGCAGCTTGCCCGGTCCCGGGGAGCTGTTTTTT. Translated, it gives CASSLPGPGELFF.

This chain uses TRBV27 with TRBJ1-1; TRBD1 might be the D (6 bases). The germline gives CDR1 MNHEY, CDR2 SMNVEV (reference sequence). The CDR3 covers 15 residues. Trimming removed 2 bases at V and 1 base at J, with 11 bases between. The CDR3 is CASSLTGTTNTEAFF. The CDR3 DNA sequence: TGTGCCAGCAGTTTAACCGGGACAACGAACACTGAAGCTTTCTTT.

The chain is built from TRBV5-1 and TRBJ2-7; 10 bases line up with TRBD1. This CDR3 region has 15 residues. J was trimmed by 7 bases and V by 0 bases; bases with no gene match: 7. The germline V gene encodes CDR1 SGHRS and CDR2 YFSETQ. The chain's CDR3 is CASSLAGTGVEEQYF. DNA for the CDR3: TGCGCCAGCAGCTTGGCCGGGACAGGGGTGGAAGAGCAGTACTTC.

The gene calls are TRBV7-9 and TRBJ1-2; 9 bases are a match to TRBD1. The V segment lost 5 bases and the J segment 8 bases; nucleotides outside the gene matches: 3. This CDR3 contains 12 residues. Per germline, CDR1 SEHNR and CDR2 FQNEAQ (reference sequence). In DNA form, the CDR3 reads TGTGCCAGCAGCCCTACAGGGGGCGGCTACACCTTC. The encoded protein is CASSPTGGGYTF.

The rearrangement links TRBV11-2 to TRBJ2-1, with D tentatively TRBD2 (6 bases). Germline CDR1 and CDR2: SGHAT and FQNNGV. The length of the CDR3 is 17 residues. V lost 6 bases to trimming and J lost 6 bases, with 24 bases between them. CDR3 sequence: CASRSIPRARGFNEQFF. CDR3 in DNA: TGTGCCAGCAGATCTATCCCCCGGGCCCGGGGGTTCAATGAGCAGTTCTTC.

The rearrangement joins TRBV2 to TRBJ1-2; the match to TRBD1 covers 8 bases. This CDR3 spans 18 amino acids. V gave up 6 bases and J gave up 5 bases; unmatched junction bases: 20. Germline V gene data show CDR1 as SNHLY and CDR2 as FYNNEI. The DNA for the CDR3 is TGTGCCAGCAGCCCCGGCCGGACAGGGAAGGGATTACTATATGGCTACACCTTC. Amino acid sequence: CASSPGRTGKGLLYGYTF.

The chain couples TRBV11-2 to TRBJ1-1; unclear D gene. The V gene's germline CDR1 is SGHAT and CDR2 FQNNGV. This CDR3 comprises 14 residues. V shed 1 base and J shed 4 bases, with 10 bases lying between them. Here the CDR3 reads CASSLGLSGTEAFF. CDR3 coding DNA: TGTGCCAGCAGCTTAGGACTCAGCGGCACTGAAGCTTTCTTT.

The V call is TRBV7-8, the J call TRBJ1-5; D is unresolved. The V end lost 1 base, the J end lost 0 bases, and 7 bases lay between the germline ends. Germline CDR1 reads SGHVS; CDR2 reads FQNEAQ. This CDR3 is 15 amino acids long. CDR3 bases: TGTGCCAGCAGCTTAGGGAGAAATAGCAATCAGCCCCAGCATTTT. Translated, it gives CASSLGRNSNQPQHF.

This chain uses TRBV9 with TRBJ1-2, with 8 bases lining up with TRBD1. The germline gives CDR1 SGDLS, CDR2 YYNGEE. With 4 bases clipped from V and 0 bases from J, the junction kept 8 bases outside the gene matches. The CDR3 consists of 16 residues. CDR3 sequence (DNA): TGTGCCAGCAGCCCCGGCGACAGGGGAACTAACTATGGCTACACCTTC. Translation gives CASSPGDRGTNYGYTF.

The chain combines TRBV6-5 with TRBJ2-7; tentative D call: TRBD2 (6 bases). Germline values: CDR1 MNHEY, CDR2 SVGAGI. The germline V and J ends were trimmed by 8 bases and 2 bases, with 10 bases remaining between them. This CDR3 contains 12 residues. The CDR3 loop is CASGRGTYEQYF. The DNA for the CDR3 is TGTGCCAGCGGTCGGGGGACCTACGAGCAGTACTTC.

J is TRBJ2-7 and V is TRBV28, with D possibly matching TRBD1 (6 bases). V was clipped by 6 bases and J by 1 base, with 16 bases between them. The CDR3 is made up of 15 amino acids. Germline V gene data show CDR1 as MDHEN and CDR2 as SYDVKM. The CDR3 spells CASRIGQLSSYEQYF. CDR3 DNA: TGTGCCAGCAGGATAGGACAGCTTTCTTCCTACGAGCAGTACTTC.

The chain joins TRBV9 to TRBJ2-3; D ambiguous. The CDR3 loop spans 14 amino acids. Trimming took 4 bases from V and 0 from J, leaving 9 bases between them. The germline gives CDR1 SGDLS, CDR2 YYNGEE. The CDR3 here is CASSPQTSTDTQYF. The CDR3 region has the DNA TGTGCCAGCAGCCCCCAGACTAGCACAGATACGCAGTATTTT.

This sequence joins TRBV7-2 and TRBJ2-1; TRBD2 is a possible D gene (6 bases). V lost 0 bases and J 6 bases, leaving 12 bases between the germline ends. Germline V CDR1 and CDR2: SGHTA, FQGNSA. This CDR3 contains 15 residues. CDR3 region: CASSLAGGPPNEQFF. In nucleotides, the CDR3 is TGTGCCAGCAGCTTAGCGGGGGGACCCCCCAATGAGCAGTTCTTC.

V usage is TRBV19 and J usage is TRBJ2-7, with 7 positions matching TRBD2. The CDR3 is 16 amino acids. Trimming cost V 5 bases and J 0 bases; bases outside gene matches: 10. CDR1 and CDR2 (germline): LNHDA, SQIVND (reference sequence). As DNA, the CDR3 is TGTGCCAGTAGTCCTCGGGGAGGGTTAAGCTCCTACGAGCAGTACTTC. Translating it yields CASSPRGGLSSYEQYF.

This chain links TRBV5-4 with TRBJ1-1, with unresolved D. This CDR3 has 15 amino acids. Trimming took 4 bases from V and 1 from J, leaving 14 bases between them. Germline V gene sequence: CDR1 SGHNT, CDR2 YYREEE (reference sequence). This CDR3 reads CASSPGGSANTEAFF. CDR3 nucleotide sequence: TGTGCCAGCAGCCCCGGAGGGTCAGCGAACACTGAAGCTTTCTTT.

This chain links TRBV7-9 with TRBJ1-4, with D tentatively TRBD1 (5 bases). The germline V gene has CDR1 SEHNR and CDR2 FQNEAQ (reference sequence). Trimming shortened V by 5 bases and J by 4 bases, and 8 bases separated the two germline ends. There are 13 residues in the CDR3. The CDR3 region has the DNA TGTGCCAGCAGCAAACAGGTTAATGAAAAACTGTTTTTT. Its protein is CASSKQVNEKLFF. The full variable domain, rest sourced from reference TRBV7-9 and TRBJ1-4, is DTGVSQNPRHKITKRGQNVTFRCDPISEHNRLYWYRQTLGQGPEFLTYFQNEAQLEKSRLLSDRFSAERPKGSFSTLEIQRTEQGDSAMYLCASSKQVNEKLFFGSGTQLSVL.

The V call is TRBV29-1, the J call TRBJ2-7; 8 nucleotides agree with TRBD2. The CDR3 runs to 12 residues. The germline V gene has CDR1 SQVTM and CDR2 ANQGSEA. With V trimmed by 7 bases and J by 7 bases, 9 bases remained unmatched. CDR3 sequence: CSATGGAGEQYF. Here the CDR3 DNA reads TGCAGCGCCACCGGGGGGGCGGGAGAGCAGTACTTC.

This clone was detected only a few times. The chain links TRBV10-3 to TRBJ1-5; D is unresolved. This CDR3 is 13 amino acids long. CDR1 and CDR2 (germline): ENHRY, SYGVKD. Between the trimmed V and J ends, which lost 3 bases and 9 bases, there was a span of 12 bases. CDR3 sequence reads: CAISDGASGPQHF. CDR3 nucleotides: TGTGCCATCAGTGATGGCGCCAGCGGGCCCCAGCATTTT.

The chain employs TRBV29-1 and TRBJ2-7; 7 nucleotides line up with TRBD1. After removal of 5 bases from V and 6 bases from J, the junction contained 10 bases not matched to a gene. Germline-derived CDR1 and CDR2 are SQVTM and ANQGSEA. CDR3 size: 13 residues. The CDR3 nucleotides read TGCAGCGTTACGGGGACAGATAATCGCGAGCAGTACTTC. Residues: CSVTGTDNREQYF.

This CDR3 is CASSVGRGTFGGTEAFF. CDR3 DNA sequence: TGTGCCAGCAGTGTGGGACGGGGAACCTTCGGAGGGACTGAAGCTTTCTTT. The chain carries TRBV2 and TRBJ1-1; D perhaps matches TRBD1 (5 bases). CDR3 size: 17 residues. Trimming shortened V by 4 bases and J by 5 bases, and 23 bases separated the two germline ends. Germline CDR1 is SNHLY and CDR2 is FYNNEI.